The 30 T cell receptor beta chains below all came from one sample that was sequenced in a study of CXCR3-negative and CXCR3-positive naive CD8 T cells. UMI-labeled 5' RACE TRB cDNA libraries were prepared from the cells. With the 5' RACE reads reprocessed, TCRdb shows one record per CDR3 protein and no DNA. The sample includes approximately 53,000 distinct CDR3 sequences. Sequencing used memory CD8+ T cells from blood. These receptors all come from a human donor in good health. Some clones in this sample may be carry-over from other donors' samples.

The CDR3 sequence: CASKGLGTEAFF. The chain links TRBV6-5 to TRBJ1-1. The germline CDR1 and CDR2 sequences are MNHEY and SVGAGI. The CDR3 is 12 residues long.

The V gene is TRBV10-3, the J gene TRBJ2-7; TCRdb calls TRBD2, which cannot be checked without DNA. The CDR3 length is 15 residues. Germline V gene sequence: CDR1 ENHRY, CDR2 SYGVKD. The CDR3 loop is CAISPSSPGPHEQYF.

CDR3 in amino acids: CSVEDRVLDYGYTF. This chain uses TRBV29-1 with TRBJ1-2; without DNA, the TCRdb call of TRBD1 cannot be checked. Germline V gene lookup returns CDR1 SQVTM and CDR2 ANQGSEA. This CDR3 spans 14 amino acids.

V usage is TRBV20-1 and J usage is TRBJ2-1; TCRdb proposes TRBD2, but this gene call is untestable without DNA. The CDR3 has 14 amino acids. Germline-derived CDR1 and CDR2 are DFQATT and SNEGSKA (reference sequence). The CDR3 here is CSARPGLDFNEQFF.

This chain links TRBV20-1 with TRBJ2-1; TCRdb's D gene call, TRBD1, goes unchecked for lack of DNA. This CDR3 contains 13 residues. Germline V gene data show CDR1 as DFQATT and CDR2 as SNEGSKA (reference sequence). CDR3 loop: CSAREGAETEQFF.

The rearrangement uses TRBV20-1 and TRBJ2-7. Germline V gene sequence: CDR1 DFQATT, CDR2 SNEGSKA (reference sequence). This CDR3 has 13 residues. The CDR3 sequence is CSATSTLIHEQYF.

The rearrangement joins TRBV3-1 to TRBJ2-1; lacking DNA, the TRBD2 call made by TCRdb goes unchecked. This CDR3 contains 16 residues. Germline-derived CDR1 and CDR2 are LGHDT and YNNKEL (reference sequence). CDR3 in amino acids: CASSQEEDSYYNEQFF.

The V call is TRBV9, the J call TRBJ2-7; no DNA is available, so the TRBD2 call from TCRdb remains unchecked. The germline V gene has CDR1 SGDLS and CDR2 YYNGEE. CDR3 length equals 13 residues. This CDR3 is CASSPTNAYEQYF.

The V and J genes are TRBV29-1 and TRBJ2-3; TCRdb picks TRBD2, but there is no DNA to check that call. The CDR3 contains 13 residues. The germline CDR1 and CDR2 sequences are SQVTM and ANQGSEA. CDR3 residues: CSVPGEGTDTQYF.

The genes are TRBV29-1 and TRBJ1-5; TCRdb reports TRBD1, a call that lacks DNA to check it against. Germline V gene data show CDR1 as SQVTM and CDR2 as ANQGSEA. This CDR3 is 13 amino acids long. CDR3 amino acids: CSVQTEINQPQHF.

This chain uses TRBV6-4 with TRBJ2-3; checking the TCRdb D call of TRBD2 is not possible without DNA. The germline V gene has CDR1 MRHNA and CDR2 SNTAGT. The CDR3 has 20 residues. This CDR3 is CASSDLSGCRGRGVVDTQYF.

The chain employs TRBV7-3 and TRBJ2-1; TCRdb outputs TRBD2, but without DNA this stays unchecked. Germline CDR1 SGHTA, CDR2 FQGTGA. The CDR3 length is 19 residues. The CDR3 is CASSLTATSDSNSYNEQFF.

The genes are TRBV20-1 and TRBJ2-2; without DNA, the TCRdb call of TRBD2 cannot be checked. The CDR3 has 15 amino acids. The germline V gene has CDR1 DFQATT and CDR2 SNEGSKA (reference sequence). The CDR3 is CSARESGGDTGELFF.

The gene calls are TRBV29-1 and TRBJ2-7; the D call from TCRdb, TRBD1, cannot be confirmed without DNA. CDR3 length: 12 residues. CDR1 is SQVTM and CDR2 is ANQGSEA in the germline V gene. The CDR3 region is CSARTGAYEQYF.

The V gene is TRBV29-1, the J gene TRBJ2-7; lacking DNA, the TRBD1 call made by TCRdb goes unchecked. This CDR3 has 13 amino acids. Germline V CDR1 and CDR2: SQVTM, ANQGSEA. The chain's CDR3 is CSARDRGTYEQYF.

The V call is TRBV7-2, the J call TRBJ1-2. CDR1 is SGHTA and CDR2 is FQGNSA in the germline V gene. The CDR3 totals 15 residues. CDR3: CASSLGGPGADGYTF. The variable domain in full, completed from reference TRBV7-2 and TRBJ1-2, reads GAGVSQSPSNKVTEKGKDVELRCDPISGHTALYWYRQSLGQGLEFLIYFQGNSAPDKSGLPSDRFSAERTGGSVSTLTIQRTQQEDSAVYLCASSLGGPGADGYTFGSGTRLTVV.

The rearrangement links TRBV28 to TRBJ1-1; the TCRdb D gene call, TRBD1, has no DNA to confirm it. Germline V gives CDR1 MDHEN, CDR2 SYDVKM. This CDR3 has 13 amino acids. This CDR3 is CASRPPWESEAFF.

V gene TRBV3-1 combines with J gene TRBJ1-1; TCRdb picks TRBD1, but there is no DNA to check that call. The germline V gene encodes CDR1 LGHDT and CDR2 YNNKEL (reference sequence). The CDR3 spans 16 residues. CDR3 protein: CASSQVGGAENTEAFF.

V usage is TRBV7-8 and J usage is TRBJ2-1; there is no DNA to check the TCRdb D call of TRBD2. This CDR3 spans 13 amino acids. CDR1 and CDR2 from the germline V gene are SGHVS and FQNEAQ. CDR3 sequence: CASSLRANNEQFF.

The CDR3 region is CASSLGTGPNQPQHF. The chain recombines TRBV7-9 with TRBJ1-5. Germline V gene sequence: CDR1 SEHNR, CDR2 FQNEAQ (reference sequence). This CDR3 region has 15 residues.

J is TRBJ1-2 and V is TRBV19. The CDR3 totals 12 residues. Looked up from germline, CDR1 is LNHDA and CDR2 is SQIVND (reference sequence). The CDR3 is CASSYVDGGYTF.

V is TRBV15 and J is TRBJ1-4; TCRdb selects TRBD1, and the lack of DNA leaves this call unchecked. The CDR3 runs to 12 residues. CDR1 is LNHNV, CDR2 YYDKDF, per germline (reference sequence). This chain's CDR3 is CATRDGGGGLFF.

V gene TRBV29-1 combines with J gene TRBJ2-5; with no DNA, the TCRdb D assignment of TRBD2 cannot be verified. Germline assignment: CDR1 SQVTM and CDR2 ANQGSEA. The CDR3 spans 14 residues. CDR3 residues: CSVRTLGSLETQYF.

The chain recombines TRBV29-1 with TRBJ2-1; no DNA is available, so the TRBD1 call from TCRdb remains unchecked. The CDR3 runs to 13 residues. The germline CDR1 and CDR2 sequences are SQVTM and ANQGSEA. The CDR3 protein is CSADRDGDNEQFF.

The gene calls are TRBV20-1 and TRBJ2-7; there is no DNA to check the TCRdb D call of TRBD1. This CDR3 is built from 14 residues. CDR1 and CDR2 from the germline V gene are DFQATT and SNEGSKA (reference sequence). Here the CDR3 reads CSAYGPGQFYEQYF.

The chain carries TRBV25-1 and TRBJ2-1; TCRdb designates TRBD2, a call that cannot be tested without DNA. This CDR3 comprises 15 residues. The germline gives CDR1 MGHDK, CDR2 SYGVNS. CDR3 amino acids: CASSDEGNPYNEQFF.

The chain employs TRBV29-1 and TRBJ2-1; TCRdb lists TRBD1, though no DNA is available to test this call. The CDR3 runs 14 residues. From germline, CDR1 is SQVTM and CDR2 ANQGSEA. The chain's CDR3 is CSVDSPLAENEQFF.

V gene TRBV29-1 combines with J gene TRBJ1-4. The CDR3 covers 11 residues. Germline CDR1 SQVTM, CDR2 ANQGSEA. The CDR3 loop reads CSVEVNEKLFF.

The gene calls are TRBV12-3 or TRBV12-4 and TRBJ2-7; TCRdb indicates TRBD1, and absent DNA this call remains unverified. This CDR3 has 11 residues. The chain's CDR3 is CASSPGGEQYF.

CDR3 protein: CASRPTRLAGRSDTQYF. This rearrangement joins TRBV2 to TRBJ2-3; TCRdb proposes TRBD2, but this gene call is untestable without DNA. In germline, CDR1 is SNHLY, CDR2 FYNNEI. The CDR3 extends over 17 amino acids.